Presented here are 17 T cell receptor beta chains from one specimen sequenced in a study of cytomegalovirus exposure and HLA in healthy donors. Assay used: immunoSEQ multiplex PCR; TCRdb lists only in-frame clones, some missing. The profile covers about 110,000 clones, with under 97% appearing a single time and roughly 0.66% taken by the ten largest. The specimen was PBMCs. These receptors all come from a woman in her late teens or twenties in good health and CMV-seronegative.

The chain carries TRBV7-9 and TRBJ2-7; D ambiguous. Germline-derived CDR1 and CDR2 are SEHNR and FQNEAQ (reference sequence). The V end lost 2 bases, the J end lost 5 bases, and 10 bases lay between the germline ends. This CDR3 is 13 amino acids long. CDR3 amino acids: CASSLRASHEQYF. The DNA for the CDR3 is TGTGCCAGCAGCTTAAGAGCGTCTCACGAGCAGTACTTC.

V gene TRBV18 combines with J gene TRBJ1-1; D is unresolved. In germline, CDR1 is KGHSH, CDR2 LQKENI. V lost 2 bases and J 8 bases, leaving 9 bases between the germline ends. The CDR3 consists of 12 residues. CDR3 sequence: CASSPERFEAFF. The CDR3 nucleotides read TGTGCCAGCTCACCAGAGAGGTTCGAAGCTTTCTTT.

This rearrangement joins TRBV7-2 to TRBJ2-1, with 11 positions matching TRBD1. Germline V gene sequence: CDR1 SGHTA, CDR2 FQGNSA. J lost 7 bases, V lost 5 bases, and 7 bases had no gene match. This CDR3 is 15 amino acids long. CDR3 residues: CASSLRTGGLNEQFF. CDR3 bases: TGTGCCAGCAGCCTCCGGACAGGGGGCCTTAATGAGCAGTTCTTC.

This chain links TRBV29-1 with TRBJ1-2, with D perhaps matching TRBD1 (6 bases). The CDR3 has 12 amino acids. CDR1 and CDR2 (germline): SQVTM, ANQGSEA. V was trimmed by 6 bases and J by 2 bases, leaving 10 bases between them. CDR3 sequence: CSVPQGNYGYTF. CDR3 nucleotide sequence: TGCAGCGTACCACAGGGAAACTATGGCTACACCTTC.

V and J are TRBV28 and TRBJ2-1, with unresolved D. The CDR3 is 12 amino acids. The germline gives CDR1 MDHEN, CDR2 SYDVKM. V was trimmed by 4 bases and J by 6 bases, leaving 7 bases between them. The DNA for the CDR3 is TGTGCCAGCAGTTATACTGTCAATGAGCAGTTCTTC. Its protein is CASSYTVNEQFF. Variable domain in full (rest from reference TRBV28 and TRBJ2-1): DVKVTQSSRYLVKRTGEKVFLECVQDMDHENMFWYRQDPGLGLRLIYFSYDVKMKEKGDIPEGYSVSREKKERFSLILESASTNQTSMYLCASSYTVNEQFFGPGTRLTVL.

This clone was recorded once. V is TRBV7-9 and J is TRBJ1-2; TRBD1 matches at 8 bases. V trimming: 2 bases; J trimming: 8 bases; junction bases outside the gene matches: 10. This CDR3 comprises 15 residues. Germline V gene lookup returns CDR1 SEHNR and CDR2 FQNEAQ (reference sequence). CDR3: CASSLLGQVLEGYTF. CDR3 coding DNA: TGTGCCAGCAGCTTACTGGGACAGGTCCTTGAGGGCTACACCTTC.

The chain combines TRBV19 with TRBJ2-7, with TRBD1 matching over 12 bases. V was pared by 4 bases and J by 5 bases, with 6 bases of the junction left unmatched. Germline V gives CDR1 LNHDA, CDR2 SQIVND (reference sequence). CDR3 length equals 15 residues. CDR3 protein: CASSTPGTGGDEQYF. The CDR3 DNA sequence: TGTGCCAGTAGTACCCCCGGGACAGGGGGCGACGAGCAGTACTTC.

This chain joins TRBV5-4 and TRBJ1-2; 7 bases map to TRBD1. Trimming took 4 bases from V and 0 from J; bases not matched to a gene: 3. CDR3 size: 14 residues. From germline, CDR1 is SGHNT and CDR2 YYREEE (reference sequence). The CDR3 DNA is TGTGCCAGCAGCCCGGGACAGCCTAACTATGGCTACACCTTC. Protein product: CASSPGQPNYGYTF.

This clone was seen only once. The rearrangement links TRBV19 to TRBJ1-5; D remains ambiguous. There are 16 residues in the CDR3. Germline V lookup: CDR1 LNHDA, CDR2 SQIVND (reference sequence). The V gene lost 5 bases and the J gene lost 4 bases, with 18 bases spanning the gap. In DNA, the CDR3 is TGTGCCAGTAGTCTCATGGGAGGAATTGTTAATCAGCCCCAGCATTTT. This sequence encodes CASSLMGGIVNQPQHF.

The rearrangement uses TRBV18 and TRBJ2-5; a possible D gene is TRBD2 (6 bases). V gave up 6 bases and J gave up 5 bases, with 16 bases separating them. The CDR3 runs to 14 residues. From germline, CDR1 is KGHSH and CDR2 LQKENI. CDR3 loop: CASSISGGVETQYF. DNA of the CDR3: TGTGCCAGCTCCATCTCCGGAGGGGTGGAGACCCAGTACTTC. The full variable domain, rest sourced from reference TRBV18 and TRBJ2-5, is NAGVMQNPRHLVRRRGQEARLRCSPMKGHSHVYWYRQLPEEGLKFMVYLQKENIIDESGMPKERFSAEFPKEGPSILRIQQVVRGDSAAYFCASSISGGVETQYFGPGTRLLVL.

The V call is TRBV7-6, the J call TRBJ1-1; D gene uncertain. CDR3 length equals 14 residues. Germline CDR1 SGHVS, CDR2 FNYEAQ. V was clipped by 5 bases and J by 5 bases, with 15 bases between them. The CDR3 loop reads CASSLHPTGTEAFF. As DNA, the CDR3 is TGTGCCAGCAGCCTTCACCCGACGGGGACTGAAGCTTTCTTT.

This chain connects TRBV9 to TRBJ2-3, with 14 bases identical to TRBD2. The junction had 10 bases not matched to a gene; V was cut back by 3 bases and J by 4 bases. CDR1 and CDR2 from the germline V gene are SGDLS and YYNGEE. The CDR3 totals 18 residues. The CDR3 spells CASSGRLAGGPGADTQYF. CDR3 coding DNA: TGTGCCAGCAGCGGGAGACTAGCGGGGGGGCCGGGCGCAGATACGCAGTATTTT.

This clone was counted a single time. The CDR3: CASSTSRDFQETQYF. CDR3 nucleotide sequence: TGTGCCAGCTCAACGAGCCGGGACTTCCAAGAGACCCAGTACTTC. This chain connects TRBV18 to TRBJ2-5; possibly TRBD2 for D (6 bases). V was trimmed by 5 bases and J by 1 base, leaving 14 bases between them. This CDR3 region has 15 residues. In germline, CDR1 is KGHSH, CDR2 LQKENI.

The chain recombines TRBV7-9 with TRBJ1-1; D perhaps matches TRBD1 (6 bases). Between the trimmed V and J ends, which lost 1 base and 7 bases, there was a span of 22 bases. Germline loops: CDR1 SEHNR, CDR2 FQNEAQ (reference sequence). The CDR3 runs to 17 residues. In DNA form, the CDR3 reads TGTGCCAGCAGCTTAGGAATGGGGGCACCCGTTAAGCTTGAAGCTTTCTTT. This sequence encodes CASSLGMGAPVKLEAFF.

The rearrangement joins TRBV29-1 to TRBJ2-2; TRBD1 aligns across 8 bases. J was trimmed by 0 bases and V by 1 base; bases with no gene match: 7. The germline V gene has CDR1 SQVTM and CDR2 ANQGSEA. This CDR3 region has 17 residues. The CDR3 sequence: CSVEGSGQGPNTGELFF. The CDR3 nucleotides read TGCAGCGTTGAAGGGTCTGGACAGGGCCCGAACACCGGGGAGCTGTTTTTT.

V and J are TRBV7-2 and TRBJ2-7; TRBD1 aligns across 8 bases. The CDR3 covers 16 residues. Germline loops: CDR1 SGHTA, CDR2 FQGNSA. V shed 5 bases and J 2 bases; nucleotides not matched to a gene: 11. Here the CDR3 reads CASSIPARGPTYEQYF. CDR3 nucleotides: TGTGCCAGCAGCATCCCCGCCAGGGGGCCGACCTACGAGCAGTACTTC. The entire variable domain, with the rest obtained from reference TRBV7-2 and TRBJ2-7, is as follows: GAGVSQSPSNKVTEKGKDVELRCDPISGHTALYWYRQSLGQGLEFLIYFQGNSAPDKSGLPSDRFSAERTGGSVSTLTIQRTQQEDSAVYLCASSIPARGPTYEQYFGPGTRLTVT.

The J gene is TRBJ1-2, the V gene TRBV30, with TRBD1 as a possible D gene (6 bases). The CDR3 consists of 15 residues. Germline V CDR1 and CDR2: GTSNPN, SVGIG (reference sequence). Trimming pared 2 bases from V and 2 bases from J, leaving 15 bases between. In DNA form, the CDR3 reads TGTGCCTGGAGTTCCCAGGGGCTATCCAACTATGGCTACACCTTC. It specifies CAWSSQGLSNYGYTF.